One and the same sample provided the 24 T cell receptor beta chains below, sequenced in a study of CD8 T cells in ankylosing spondylitis. MiXCR, run by TCRdb on the 5' RACE reads, gives a single entry per CDR3 protein. The sample lists roughly 170,000 distinct CDR3 sequences; around 9.6% were seen once. Specimen: blood, either unsorted or a sorted T cell fraction (not recorded which). The receptors originated from a female donor with ankylosing spondylitis or in good health (not recorded which).

The chain links TRBV30 to TRBJ1-1, with D unresolved. Germline V gene data show CDR1 as GTSNPN and CDR2 as SVGIG (reference sequence). The CDR3 totals 15 residues. Deletions cut 1 base from V and 0 bases from J, with 12 bases between. The CDR3 DNA follows: TGTGCCTGGAGTGAAGCAGTATTCATGAACACTGAAGCTTTCTTT. Its protein product is CAWSEAVFMNTEAFF.

The chain combines TRBV3-1 with TRBJ2-1; 7 bases align to TRBD1. The J segment lost 7 bases and the V segment lost 8 bases, leaving 5 bases of the junction unmatched. The CDR3 is 12 amino acids. Germline CDR1 LGHDT, CDR2 YNNKEL (reference sequence). CDR3 protein: CASSGTANEQFF. In DNA form, the CDR3 reads TGTGCCAGCTCCGGGACAGCTAATGAGCAGTTCTTC.

A few counts support this clonotype. The junction shows a germline mismatch at one end, possibly a read error. The rearrangement links TRBV7-6 to TRBJ2-1; D unclear. Looked up from germline, CDR1 is SGHVS and CDR2 is FNYEAQ. This CDR3 has 17 amino acids. The DNA of the CDR3 is TGTGCTAGCAGCCTAAGAGTTCCCCGTTTCTCCTACAATGAGCAGTTCTTC. Translated, it gives CASSLRVPRFSYNEQFF.

In this sample, this clonotype turned up many times. The chain is built from TRBV10-3 and TRBJ2-5; the D is unclear. The CDR3 is 16 amino acids. The V gene lost 0 bases and the J gene lost 0 bases, with 11 bases spanning the gap. Per the germline V gene, CDR1 is ENHRY and CDR2 is SYGVKD. The CDR3 nucleotides read TGTGCCATCAGTGAGTCGCAGGAGTCCAACCAAGAGACCCAGTACTTC. The encoded protein is CAISESQESNQETQYF.

This clonotype came up a few times. The chain employs TRBV12-3 or TRBV12-4 and TRBJ1-5, with 9 bases identical to TRBD1. There are 14 residues in the CDR3. Germline trimming cut 6 bases from V and 6 bases from J; bases unmatched to any gene: 6. CDR3 sequence reads: CASSPTGGGQPQHF. The CDR3 DNA is TGTGCCAGCAGCCCGACAGGGGGAGGTCAGCCCCAGCATTTT.

The V and J genes are TRBV5-1 and TRBJ2-1; D might be TRBD1 (6 bases). This CDR3 is built from 15 residues. V lost 4 bases and J lost 0, with 11 bases in between. Germline CDR1 and CDR2: SGHRS and YFSETQ. CDR3 in amino acids: CASSVQGFSYNEQFF. CDR3 coding DNA: TGCGCCAGCAGCGTTCAGGGGTTCTCCTACAATGAGCAGTTCTTC.

This chain uses TRBV30 with TRBJ2-5; D assignment may be TRBD1 or TRBD2 (6 bases each). Deletions cut 0 bases from V and 4 bases from J, with 12 bases between. The CDR3 spans 14 residues. Germline CDR1 and CDR2: GTSNPN and SVGIG (reference sequence). Here the CDR3 reads CAWSVARGRETQYF. The CDR3 DNA follows: TGTGCCTGGAGTGTGGCTCGGGGGCGAGAGACCCAGTACTTC.

This clonotype was observed at least ten times. V and J are TRBV7-9 and TRBJ2-1, with 8 bases that match TRBD2. V shed 5 bases, J shed 14 bases, and the junction held 11 bases outside the gene matches. CDR1 and CDR2 from the germline V gene are SEHNR and FQNEAQ (reference sequence). CDR3 size: 13 residues. The CDR3 sequence is CASSTSGGQSEFF. The CDR3 DNA reads as TGTGCCAGCAGCACAAGCGGGGGACAATCTGAGTTCTTC.

This clonotype has more than one count but fewer than ten. The gene calls are TRBV29-1 and TRBJ2-7, with D perhaps matching TRBD1 (6 bases). Trimming left V 6 bases short and J 0 bases short, with 12 bases between. CDR3 size: 13 residues. Germline V gene data show CDR1 as SQVTM and CDR2 as ANQGSEA. CDR3 protein: CSVQGPTSYEQYF. The CDR3 coding sequence is TGCAGCGTGCAGGGGCCAACCTCCTACGAGCAGTACTTC.

This clonotype was recorded many times. The CDR3 region is CASSTGTGYYGYTF. The CDR3 DNA reads TGTGCCAGCAGCACCGGGACCGGCTACTATGGCTACACCTTC. V gene TRBV7-8 combines with J gene TRBJ1-2; D possibly corresponds to TRBD1 (5 bases). Trimming removed 5 bases from V and 3 bases from J, with 13 bases in between. CDR1 is SGHVS and CDR2 is FQNEAQ in the germline V gene. This CDR3 has 14 amino acids. The complete variable domain, with remaining parts taken from reference TRBV7-8 and TRBJ1-2, reads GAGVSQSPRYKVAKRGQDVALRCDPISGHVSLFWYQQALGQGPEFLTYFQNEAQLDKSGLPSDRFFAERPEGSVSTLKIQRTQQEDSAVYLCASSTGTGYYGYTFGSGTRLTVV.

This clonotype was recorded at least ten times. The genes are TRBV12-3 or TRBV12-4 and TRBJ1-1, with D uncertain. This CDR3 spans 13 amino acids. Trimming stripped 3 bases from V and 0 bases from J, with 5 bases between. CDR3 DNA sequence: TGTGCCAGCAGTTTCCGGGTGAACACTGAAGCTTTCTTT. Its protein is CASSFRVNTEAFF.

The chain links TRBV9 to TRBJ2-1, with D unclear. Per the germline V gene, CDR1 is SGDLS and CDR2 is YYNGEE. This CDR3 region has 13 residues. Trimming took off 4 bases at V and 10 bases at J, with 15 bases between the two ends. CDR3 sequence: CASSPEGRWEQFF. The CDR3 DNA reads as TGTGCCAGCAGCCCAGAAGGGCGGTGGGAGCAGTTCTTC.

This chain uses TRBV12-3 or TRBV12-4 with TRBJ2-1, with unresolved D. CDR3 length: 13 residues. Between the trimmed V and J ends, which lost 6 bases and 0 bases, there was a span of 6 bases. CDR3 in amino acids: CASRQSSYNEQFF. The CDR3 bases are TGTGCCAGCAGACAAAGCTCCTACAATGAGCAGTTCTTC.

The chain has TRBV6-1 and TRBJ2-1, with 8 bases that match TRBD2. This CDR3 has 15 amino acids. CDR1 and CDR2 from the germline V gene are MNHNS and SASEGT. Trimming removed 4 bases from V and 7 bases from J; junction bases left unmatched: 9. The CDR3 loop is CASSVVAGPMNEQFF. CDR3 sequence (DNA): TGTGCCAGCAGTGTGGTAGCGGGACCCATGAATGAGCAGTTCTTC.

The chain joins TRBV19 to TRBJ2-7, with D possibly being TRBD1 or TRBD2 (5 bases each). V lost 7 bases and J 5 bases, leaving 18 bases between the germline ends. This CDR3 contains 14 residues. The germline CDR1 and CDR2 sequences are LNHDA and SQIVND (reference sequence). The CDR3 nucleotides are TGTGCCAGTACCTCGGGGACGTCGGCCAACGAGCAGTACTTC. Amino acid sequence: CASTSGTSANEQYF. The variable domain in full, completed from reference TRBV19 and TRBJ2-7, reads DGGITQSPKYLFRKEGQNVTLSCEQNLNHDAMYWYRQDPGQGLRLIYYSQIVNDFQKGDIAEGYSVSREKKESFPLTVTSAQKNPTAFYLCASTSGTSANEQYFGPGTRLTVT.

This clonotype was picked up a small number of times. The rearrangement links TRBV5-6 to TRBJ1-2; D unclear. The CDR3 totals 12 residues. The V gene lost 3 bases and the J gene lost 7 bases, with 10 bases spanning the gap. The germline V gene has CDR1 SGHDT and CDR2 YYEEEE. The DNA of the CDR3 is TGTGCCAGCAGCTCAGGACTGGGTGGCTACACCTTC. Amino acids: CASSSGLGGYTF.

In the case of this clonotype: A much larger clone differs from this one at a single base, so this may be a read error. The CDR3 reads CSASRCGEQYF. The CDR3 DNA reads as TGCAGTGCTAGCCGGTGTGGCGAGCAGTACTTC. The chain couples TRBV20-1 to TRBJ2-7; D is unclear. The V and J ends lost 3 bases and 6 bases respectively, with 9 bases between them. CDR1 and CDR2 from the germline V gene are DFQATT and SNEGSKA (reference sequence). The length of the CDR3 is 11 residues.

The table lists this clonotype with a few counts. DNA for the CDR3: TGTGCCAGCAGCTTAGACGGGGTCTACACCGGGGAGCTGTTTTTT. Its translation: CASSLDGVYTGELFF. The V call is TRBV7-9, the J call TRBJ2-2; maybe TRBD2 (5 bases). Trimming shortened V by 1 base and J by 3 bases, and 9 bases separated the two germline ends. The CDR3 runs 15 residues. Germline CDR1 and CDR2: SEHNR and FQNEAQ (reference sequence).

This clonotype was recorded a few times. The rearrangement uses TRBV4-3 and TRBJ1-3; D gene ambiguous. Germline V gene data show CDR1 as LGHNA and CDR2 as YSLEER. The V gene lost 0 bases and the J gene lost 4 bases, with 19 bases spanning the gap. The CDR3 consists of 18 residues. The CDR3 nucleotides are TGCGCCAGCAGCCAAGAGAGAAAACCTCTTTATTTCGGAAACACCATATATTTT. Its translation is CASSQERKPLYFGNTIYF.

This clonotype was picked up a small number of times. The chain carries TRBV28 and TRBJ1-1, with no clear D. V was clipped by 8 bases and J by 3 bases, with 19 bases between them. Germline V gene lookup returns CDR1 MDHEN and CDR2 SYDVKM. There are 15 residues in the CDR3. In nucleotides, the CDR3 is TGTGCCAGCGTTGGGTCATCCGACCGGGACACTGAAGCTTTCTTT. Amino acid sequence: CASVGSSDRDTEAFF.

This clonotype came up many times. The V call is TRBV11-2, the J call TRBJ2-7; 7 bases align to TRBD1. Losses at the gene ends were 2 bases for V and 3 bases for J; bases not matched to a gene: 10. Germline V gene data show CDR1 as SGHAT and CDR2 as FQNNGV. The CDR3 runs 16 residues. The CDR3 spells CASSLKGASSYYEQYF. Written as DNA, the CDR3 is TGTGCCAGCAGCTTAAAGGGGGCCTCAAGTTACTACGAGCAGTACTTC.

This clonotype was counted only a few times. This chain connects TRBV5-8 to TRBJ2-7; D is undetermined. Trimming removed 1 base at V and 5 bases at J, with 10 bases between. CDR1 and CDR2 (germline): SGHTS, YDEGEE. This CDR3 spans 13 amino acids. The CDR3 loop reads CASSLRFGDEQYF. The CDR3 bases are TGTGCCAGCAGCTTGCGATTTGGAGACGAGCAGTACTTC.

This clonotype appeared many times. The CDR3, as DNA: TGCGCCAGCAGCCAAGATCCCCTGGGAACGACTGAAGCTTTCTTT. Protein sequence: CASSQDPLGTTEAFF. The chain is built from TRBV4-3 and TRBJ1-1; the D is unclear. Germline V gives CDR1 LGHNA, CDR2 YSLEER. The CDR3 contains 15 residues. Deletions cut 0 bases from V and 5 bases from J, with 13 bases between.

This clonotype was seen only a few times. The V call is TRBV6-2 or TRBV6-3, the J call TRBJ2-2, with D perhaps being TRBD1 or TRBD2 (5 bases each). V was trimmed by 4 bases and J by 4 bases, leaving 16 bases between them. This CDR3 contains 16 residues. CDR1 is MNHEY, CDR2 SVGEGT, per germline. The CDR3 loop reads CASSLISGGTTGELFF. For the CDR3, the DNA is TGTGCCAGCAGTTTGATTAGTGGGGGAACCACCGGGGAGCTGTTTTTT.